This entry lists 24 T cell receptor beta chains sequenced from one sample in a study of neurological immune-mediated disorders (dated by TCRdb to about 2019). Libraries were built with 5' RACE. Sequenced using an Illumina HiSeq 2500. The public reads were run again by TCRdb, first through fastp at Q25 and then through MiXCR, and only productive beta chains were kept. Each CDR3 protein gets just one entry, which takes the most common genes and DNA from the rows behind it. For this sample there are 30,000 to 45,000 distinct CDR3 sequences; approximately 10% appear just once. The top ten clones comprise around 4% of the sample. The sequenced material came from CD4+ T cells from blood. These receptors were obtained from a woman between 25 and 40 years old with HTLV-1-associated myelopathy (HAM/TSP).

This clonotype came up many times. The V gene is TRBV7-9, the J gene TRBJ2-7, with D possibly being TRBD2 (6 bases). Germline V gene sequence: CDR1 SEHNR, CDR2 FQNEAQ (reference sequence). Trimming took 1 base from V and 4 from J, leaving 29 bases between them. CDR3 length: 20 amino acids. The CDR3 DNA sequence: TGTGCCAGCAGCTTAGGGATGGGGGGTCCCCCAAGTACTCGTTCATACGAGCAGTACTTC. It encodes CASSLGMGGPPSTRSYEQYF.

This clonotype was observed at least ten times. CDR3 bases: TGTGCCAGCAGCCCGACAGCACACTTAGCCTACGAGCAGTACTTC. It specifies CASSPTAHLAYEQYF. The genes are TRBV5-5 and TRBJ2-7, with D maybe TRBD1 (5 bases). Looked up from germline, CDR1 is SGHKS and CDR2 is YYEKEE (reference sequence). Trimming took off 4 bases at V and 2 bases at J, with 16 bases between the two ends. This CDR3 region has 15 residues.

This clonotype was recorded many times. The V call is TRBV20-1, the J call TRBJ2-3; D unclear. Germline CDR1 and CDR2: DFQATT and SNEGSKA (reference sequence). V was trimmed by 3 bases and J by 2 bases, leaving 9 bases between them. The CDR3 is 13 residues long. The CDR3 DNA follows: TGCAGTGCTAGCAGGCAGATCACAGATACGCAGTATTTT. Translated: CSASRQITDTQYF.

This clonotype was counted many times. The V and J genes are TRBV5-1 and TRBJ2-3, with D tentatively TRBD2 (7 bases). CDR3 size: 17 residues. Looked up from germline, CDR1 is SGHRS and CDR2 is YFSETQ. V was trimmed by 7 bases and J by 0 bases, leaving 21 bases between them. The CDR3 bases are TGCGCCAGCCAGGTGGGCGGGGGCGCGACTAGCACAGATACGCAGTATTTT. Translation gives CASQVGGGATSTDTQYF.

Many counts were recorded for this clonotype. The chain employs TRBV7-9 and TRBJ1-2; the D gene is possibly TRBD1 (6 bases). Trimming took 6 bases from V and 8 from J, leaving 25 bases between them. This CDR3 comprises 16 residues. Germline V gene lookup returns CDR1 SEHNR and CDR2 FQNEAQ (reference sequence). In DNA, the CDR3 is TGTGCCAGCAGTCTACGTGCCCTGGGGGGGGCTGAAGGCTACACCTTC. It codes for CASSLRALGGAEGYTF. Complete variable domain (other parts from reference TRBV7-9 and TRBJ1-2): DTGVSQNPRHKITKRGQNVTFRCDPISEHNRLYWYRQTLGQGPEFLTYFQNEAQLEKSRLLSDRFSAERPKGSFSTLEIQRTEQGDSAMYLCASSLRALGGAEGYTFGSGTRLTVV.

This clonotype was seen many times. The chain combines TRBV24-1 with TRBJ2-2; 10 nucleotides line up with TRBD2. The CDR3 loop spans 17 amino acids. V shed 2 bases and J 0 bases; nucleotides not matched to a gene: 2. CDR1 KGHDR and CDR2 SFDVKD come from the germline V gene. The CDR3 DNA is TGTGCCACCAGTGATTCTAGCGGGGGCGCGAACACCGGGGAGCTGTTTTTT. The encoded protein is CATSDSSGGANTGELFF.

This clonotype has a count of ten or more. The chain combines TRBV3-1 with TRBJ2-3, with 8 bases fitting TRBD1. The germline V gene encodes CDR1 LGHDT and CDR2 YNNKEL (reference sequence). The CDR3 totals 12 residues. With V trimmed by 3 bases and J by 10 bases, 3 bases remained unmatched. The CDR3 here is CASSHQDRAQYF. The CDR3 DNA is TGTGCCAGCAGCCATCAGGACAGGGCGCAGTATTTT.

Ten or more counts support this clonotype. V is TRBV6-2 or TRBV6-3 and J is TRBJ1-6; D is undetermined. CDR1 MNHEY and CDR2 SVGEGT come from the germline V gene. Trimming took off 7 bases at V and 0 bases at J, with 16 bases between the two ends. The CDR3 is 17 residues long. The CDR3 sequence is CASTETKDSSYNSPLHF. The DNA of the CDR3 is TGTGCCAGCACCGAAACGAAGGATAGCTCCTATAATTCACCCCTCCACTTT.

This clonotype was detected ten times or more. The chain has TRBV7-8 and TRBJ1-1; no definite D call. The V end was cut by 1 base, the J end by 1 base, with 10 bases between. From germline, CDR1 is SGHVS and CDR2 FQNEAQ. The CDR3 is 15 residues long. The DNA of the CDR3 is TGTGCCAGCAGCTTAGGGTCTGGCGCGAACACTGAAGCTTTCTTT. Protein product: CASSLGSGANTEAFF. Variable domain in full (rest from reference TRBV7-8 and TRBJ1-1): GAGVSQSPRYKVAKRGQDVALRCDPISGHVSLFWYQQALGQGPEFLTYFQNEAQLDKSGLPSDRFFAERPEGSVSTLKIQRTQQEDSAVYLCASSLGSGANTEAFFGQGTRLTVV.

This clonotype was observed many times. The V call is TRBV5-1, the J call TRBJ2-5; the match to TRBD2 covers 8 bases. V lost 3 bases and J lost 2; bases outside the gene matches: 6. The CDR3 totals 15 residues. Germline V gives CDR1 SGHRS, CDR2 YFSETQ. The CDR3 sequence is CASSSPGGRQETQYF. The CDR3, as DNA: TGCGCCAGCAGCTCTCCGGGGGGGCGGCAAGAGACCCAGTACTTC.

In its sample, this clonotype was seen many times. The CDR3 reads CASSLAHSGGNTGELFF. Written as DNA, the CDR3 is TGTGCCAGCAGCTTAGCTCACAGCGGGGGGAACACCGGGGAGCTGTTTTTT. The chain employs TRBV7-6 and TRBJ2-2, with 8 bases aligning to TRBD2. The V segment lost 0 bases and the J segment 1 base; nucleotides outside the gene matches: 4. This CDR3 contains 17 residues. The V gene's germline CDR1 is SGHVS and CDR2 FNYEAQ.

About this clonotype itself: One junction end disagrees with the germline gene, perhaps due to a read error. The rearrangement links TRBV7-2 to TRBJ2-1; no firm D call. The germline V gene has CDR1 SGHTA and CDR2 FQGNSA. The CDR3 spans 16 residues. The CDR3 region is CASSLESGTLYNEKFF. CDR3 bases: TGTGCCAGCAGCTTAGAGTCGGGTACCCTCTACAATGAGAAGTTCTTC.

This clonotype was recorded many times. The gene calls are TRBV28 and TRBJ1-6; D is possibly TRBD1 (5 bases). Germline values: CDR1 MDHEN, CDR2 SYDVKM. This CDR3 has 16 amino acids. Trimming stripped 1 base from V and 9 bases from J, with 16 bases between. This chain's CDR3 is CASSLSGRGRGSPLHF. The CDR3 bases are TGTGCCAGCAGTTTATCAGGGCGCGGGCGGGGTTCACCCCTCCACTTT.

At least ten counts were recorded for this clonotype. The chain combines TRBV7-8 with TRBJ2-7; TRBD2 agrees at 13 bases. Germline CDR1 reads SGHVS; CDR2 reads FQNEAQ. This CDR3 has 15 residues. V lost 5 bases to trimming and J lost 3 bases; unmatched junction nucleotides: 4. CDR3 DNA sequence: TGTGCCAGCAGCCCCAGGACTAGCGGGGGCTACGAGCAGTACTTC. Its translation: CASSPRTSGGYEQYF.

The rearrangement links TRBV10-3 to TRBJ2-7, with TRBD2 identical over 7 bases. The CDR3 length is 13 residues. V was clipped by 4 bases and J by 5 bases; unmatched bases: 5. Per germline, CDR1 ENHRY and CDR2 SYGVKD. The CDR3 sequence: CAISGERDDEQYF. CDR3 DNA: TGTGCCATCAGTGGGGAGCGGGATGACGAGCAGTACTTC.

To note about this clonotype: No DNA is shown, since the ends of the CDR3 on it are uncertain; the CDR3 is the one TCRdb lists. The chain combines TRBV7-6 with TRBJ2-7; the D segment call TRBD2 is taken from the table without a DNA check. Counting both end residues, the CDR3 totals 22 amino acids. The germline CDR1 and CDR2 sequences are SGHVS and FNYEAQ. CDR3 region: CASSFYICSAIALAGGSHEQYF.

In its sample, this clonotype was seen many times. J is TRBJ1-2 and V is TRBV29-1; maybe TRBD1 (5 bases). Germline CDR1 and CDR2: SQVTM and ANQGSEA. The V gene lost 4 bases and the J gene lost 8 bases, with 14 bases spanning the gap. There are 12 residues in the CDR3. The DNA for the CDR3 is TGCAGCGTTGGCGCATGGGACCAGGGCTACACCTTC. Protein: CSVGAWDQGYTF.

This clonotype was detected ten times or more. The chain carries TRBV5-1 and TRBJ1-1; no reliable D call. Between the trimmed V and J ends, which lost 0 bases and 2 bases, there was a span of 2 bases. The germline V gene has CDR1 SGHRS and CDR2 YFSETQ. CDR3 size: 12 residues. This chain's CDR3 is CASSLDNTEAFF. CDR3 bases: TGCGCCAGCAGCTTGGACAACACTGAAGCTTTCTTT.

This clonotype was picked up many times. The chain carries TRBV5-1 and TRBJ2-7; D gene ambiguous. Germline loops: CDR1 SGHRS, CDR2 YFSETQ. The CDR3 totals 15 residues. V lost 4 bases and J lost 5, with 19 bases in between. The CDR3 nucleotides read TGCGCCAGCAGCCTCAGAGACGGAGCTAGTAACGAGCAGTACTTC. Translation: CASSLRDGASNEQYF. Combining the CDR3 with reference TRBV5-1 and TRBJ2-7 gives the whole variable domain KAGVTQTPRYLIKTRGQQVTLSCSPISGHRSVSWYQQTPGQGLQFLFEYFSETQRNKGNFPGRFSGRQFSNSRSEMNVSTLELGDSALYLCASSLRDGASNEQYFGPGTRLTVT.

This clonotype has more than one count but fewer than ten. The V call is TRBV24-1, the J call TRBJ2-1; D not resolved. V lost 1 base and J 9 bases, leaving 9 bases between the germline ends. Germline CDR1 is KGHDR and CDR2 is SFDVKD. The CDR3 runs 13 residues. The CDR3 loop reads CATSDFPEVEQFF. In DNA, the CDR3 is TGTGCCACCAGTGATTTCCCCGAGGTTGAGCAGTTCTTC.

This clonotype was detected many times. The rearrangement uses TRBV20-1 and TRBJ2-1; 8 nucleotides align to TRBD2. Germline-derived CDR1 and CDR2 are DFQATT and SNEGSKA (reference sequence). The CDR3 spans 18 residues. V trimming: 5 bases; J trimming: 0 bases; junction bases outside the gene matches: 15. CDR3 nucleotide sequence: TGCAGTGCTCAATCGCTGCGGGGGGCCTCGAGCTCCTACAATGAGCAGTTCTTC. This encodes CSAQSLRGASSSYNEQFF.

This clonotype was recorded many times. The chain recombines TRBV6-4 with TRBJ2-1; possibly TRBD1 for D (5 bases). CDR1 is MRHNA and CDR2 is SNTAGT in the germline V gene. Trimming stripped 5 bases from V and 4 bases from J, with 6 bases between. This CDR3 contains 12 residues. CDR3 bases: TGTGCCAGCAGTTCAGGGTACAATGAGCAGTTCTTC. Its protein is CASSSGYNEQFF.

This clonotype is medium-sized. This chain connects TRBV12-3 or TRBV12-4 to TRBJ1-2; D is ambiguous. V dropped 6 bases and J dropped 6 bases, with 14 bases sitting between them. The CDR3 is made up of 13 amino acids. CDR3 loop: CASSIGSGDGYTF. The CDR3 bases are TGTGCCAGCAGCATCGGGAGCGGGGATGGCTACACCTTC.

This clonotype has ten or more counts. The CDR3 DNA reads TGTGCCAGCTCGTGGGACGATGGGAGCTCACCCCTCCACTTT. Encoded protein: CASSWDDGSSPLHF. V and J are TRBV18 and TRBJ1-6, with TRBD1 as a possible D gene (5 bases). Trimming took off 6 bases at V and 10 bases at J, with 16 bases between the two ends. The CDR3 is 14 amino acids. CDR1 and CDR2 (germline): KGHSH, LQKENI.